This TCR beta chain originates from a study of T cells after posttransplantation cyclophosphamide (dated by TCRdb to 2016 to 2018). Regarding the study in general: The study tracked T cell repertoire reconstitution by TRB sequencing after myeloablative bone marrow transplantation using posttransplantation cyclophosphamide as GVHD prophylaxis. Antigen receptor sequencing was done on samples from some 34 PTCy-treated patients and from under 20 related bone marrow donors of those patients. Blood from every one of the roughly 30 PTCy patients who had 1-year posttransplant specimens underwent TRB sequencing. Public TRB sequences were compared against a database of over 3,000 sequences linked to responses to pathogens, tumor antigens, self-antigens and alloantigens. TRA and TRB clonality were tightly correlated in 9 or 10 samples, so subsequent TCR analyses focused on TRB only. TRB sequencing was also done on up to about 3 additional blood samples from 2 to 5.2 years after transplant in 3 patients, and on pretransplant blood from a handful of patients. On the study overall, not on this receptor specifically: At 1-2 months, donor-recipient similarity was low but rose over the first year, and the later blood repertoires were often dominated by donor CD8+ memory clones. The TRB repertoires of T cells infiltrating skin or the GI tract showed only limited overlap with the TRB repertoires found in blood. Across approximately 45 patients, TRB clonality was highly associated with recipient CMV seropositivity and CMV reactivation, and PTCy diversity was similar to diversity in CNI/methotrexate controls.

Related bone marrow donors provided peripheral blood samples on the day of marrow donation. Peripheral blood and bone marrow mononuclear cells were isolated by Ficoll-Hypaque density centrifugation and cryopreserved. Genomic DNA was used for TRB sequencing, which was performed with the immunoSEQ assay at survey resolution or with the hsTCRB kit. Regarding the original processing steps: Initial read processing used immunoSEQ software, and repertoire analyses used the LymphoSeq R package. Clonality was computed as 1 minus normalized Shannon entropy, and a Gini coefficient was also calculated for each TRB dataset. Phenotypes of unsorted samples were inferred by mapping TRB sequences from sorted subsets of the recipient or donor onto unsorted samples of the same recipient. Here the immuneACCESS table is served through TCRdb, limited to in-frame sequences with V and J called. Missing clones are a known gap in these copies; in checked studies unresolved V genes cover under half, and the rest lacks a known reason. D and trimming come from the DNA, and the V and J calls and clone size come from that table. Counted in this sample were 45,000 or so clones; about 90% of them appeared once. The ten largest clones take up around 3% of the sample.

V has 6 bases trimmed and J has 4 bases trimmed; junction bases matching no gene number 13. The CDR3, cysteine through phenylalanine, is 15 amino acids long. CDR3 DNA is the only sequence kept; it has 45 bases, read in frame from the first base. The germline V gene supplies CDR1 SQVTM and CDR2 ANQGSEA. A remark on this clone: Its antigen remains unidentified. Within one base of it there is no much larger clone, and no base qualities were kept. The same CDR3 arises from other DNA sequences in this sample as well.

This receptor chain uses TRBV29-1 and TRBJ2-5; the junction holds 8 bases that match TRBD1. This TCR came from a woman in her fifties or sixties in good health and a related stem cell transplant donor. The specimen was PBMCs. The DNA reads TGCAGCGTGAGGTCCGGGACAGGTGATCGAGAGACCCAGTACTTC. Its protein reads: CSVRSGTGDRETQYF.